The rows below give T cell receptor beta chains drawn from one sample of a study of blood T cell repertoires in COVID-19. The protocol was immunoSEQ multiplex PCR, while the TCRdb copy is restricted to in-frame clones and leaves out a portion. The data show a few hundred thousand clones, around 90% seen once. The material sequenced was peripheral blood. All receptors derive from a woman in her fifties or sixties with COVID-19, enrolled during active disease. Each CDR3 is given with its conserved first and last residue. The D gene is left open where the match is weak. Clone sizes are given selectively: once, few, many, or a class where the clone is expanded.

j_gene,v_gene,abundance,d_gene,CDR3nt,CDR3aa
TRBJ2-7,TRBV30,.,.,TGTGCCTGGAGTCAGGGTGTTGCCCCCTACGAGCAGTACTTC,CAWSQGVAPYEQYF
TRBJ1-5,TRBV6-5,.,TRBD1,TGTGCCAGCAGTAGACAGGGAGTAAATCAGCCCCAGCATTTT,CASSRQGVNQPQHF
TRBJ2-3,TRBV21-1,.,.,TGTGCCAGCAGCAATTATAAGCGGGATAAAGCTAGCACAGATACGCAGTATTTT,CASSNYKRDKASTDTQYF
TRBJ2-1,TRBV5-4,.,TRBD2,TGTGCCAGCAGCGGAAGACTAGCGGAGCTTTACAATGAGCAGTTCTTC,CASSGRLAELYNEQFF
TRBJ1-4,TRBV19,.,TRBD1,TGTGCCAGCCGGGACAGGGCAGGGGGCGAAAAACTGTTTTTT,CASRDRAGGEKLFF
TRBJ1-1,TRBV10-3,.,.,TGTGCCATCAGAGTAGACCAGGAATTGAACACTGAAGCTTTCTTT,CAIRVDQELNTEAFF
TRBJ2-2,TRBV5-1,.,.,TGCGCCAGCAGCTTGGAAAGGGGTCGGAACACCGGGGAGCTGTTTTTT,CASSLERGRNTGELFF
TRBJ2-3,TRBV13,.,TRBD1,TGTGCCAGCAGCCCCACAGGGGAGCAGGCAGATACGCAGTATTTT,CASSPTGEQADTQYF
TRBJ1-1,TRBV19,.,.,TGTGCCAGTAGTCCGGGGGACCGGAGGAACACTGAAGCTTTCTTT,CASSPGDRRNTEAFF
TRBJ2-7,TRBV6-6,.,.,TGTGCCAGCAGTTACGGAGCGGGCCTTGCCTACGAGCAGTACTTC,CASSYGAGLAYEQYF
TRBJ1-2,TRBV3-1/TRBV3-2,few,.,TGTGCCAGCAGCCAAGAGCTCCCCAGGGGCTACACCTTC,CASSQELPRGYTF
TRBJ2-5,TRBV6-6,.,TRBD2,TGTGCCAGCACCTTAGGGGTCCAGCGGGAGCAAGAGACCCAGTACTTC,CASTLGVQREQETQYF
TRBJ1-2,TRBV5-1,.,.,TGCGCCAGCAGCTTTCAGGGCGACTATGGCTACACCTTC,CASSFQGDYGYTF
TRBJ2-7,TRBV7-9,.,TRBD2,TGTGCCAGCACCCCCTTGGCGGGAGCAACCTACGAGCAGTACTTC,CASTPLAGATYEQYF
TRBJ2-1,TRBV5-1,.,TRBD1,TGCGCCAGCCGCCGGGACAGGGTTGCAGTTGAGTTCTTC,CASRRDRVAVEFF
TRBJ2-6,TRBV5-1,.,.,TGCGCCAGCAGCACCCTGTCGGGGGGCTGGGGAGGGGCCAACGTCCTGACTTTC,CASSTLSGGWGGANVLTF
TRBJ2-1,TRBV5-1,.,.,TGCGCCAGCAGCTTGGGACAGAGACTTTACAATGAGCAGTTCTTC,CASSLGQRLYNEQFF
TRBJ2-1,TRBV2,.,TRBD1,TGTGCCAGCAGGGGACAGGGGGGTGGTGAGCAGTTCTTC,CASRGQGGGEQFF
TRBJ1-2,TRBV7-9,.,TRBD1,TGTGCCAGCAGCTCCACAGGGGGTTATAGCTATGGCTACACCTTC,CASSSTGGYSYGYTF
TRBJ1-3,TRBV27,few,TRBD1,TGTGCCAGCAGGCCCTCGACAGGGAATAGAAACACCATATATTTT,CASRPSTGNRNTIYF
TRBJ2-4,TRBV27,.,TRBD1,TGTGCCAGCAGCTTCGACGGGACAGGGCAACTAGCCAAAAACATTCAGTACTTC,CASSFDGTGQLAKNIQYF
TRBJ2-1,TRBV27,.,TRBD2,TGTGCCAGCACCCCCAGCGGGAGTTACAATGAGCAGTTCTTC,CASTPSGSYNEQFF
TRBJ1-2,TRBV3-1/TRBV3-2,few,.,TGTGCCAGCAGGGCCAGTTCGGGCTACACCTTC,CASRASSGYTF
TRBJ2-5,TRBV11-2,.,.,TGTGCCAGCAGCTTAGGGACTGTAGAGACCCAGTACTTC,CASSLGTVETQYF
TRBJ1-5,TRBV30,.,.,TGTGCCTGGAGTGTACGAAGGGGAACCAATCAGCCCCAGCATTTT,CAWSVRRGTNQPQHF
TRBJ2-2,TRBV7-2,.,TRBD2,TGTGCCAGCAGCCTAGGACTAGCGGGAAATACCGGGGAGCTGTTTTTT,CASSLGLAGNTGELFF
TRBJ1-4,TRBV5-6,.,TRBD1,TGTGCCAGCAGGCGGACAGGGGCTTCCTCGGCTAATGAAAAACTGTTTTTT,CASRRTGASSANEKLFF
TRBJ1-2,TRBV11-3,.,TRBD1,TGTGCCAGCGAAGCCGGGACAGGGATTAGCTACACCTTC,CASEAGTGISYTF
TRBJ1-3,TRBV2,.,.,TGTGCCAGCAGTGTCTCTGACAGAACATCCTCTGGAAACACCATATATTTT,CASSVSDRTSSGNTIYF
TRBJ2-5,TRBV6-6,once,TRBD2,TGTGCCAGCACCCTAGCGGGAGCCCAAGAGACCCAGTACTTC,CASTLAGAQETQYF
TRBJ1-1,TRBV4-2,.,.,TGTGCCAGCAGCCCACAGGGAGTAAGTACTGAAGCTTTCTTT,CASSPQGVSTEAFF
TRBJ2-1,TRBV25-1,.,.,TGTGCCAGCAGTCGAGAGTACAATGAGCAGTTCTTC,CASSREYNEQFF
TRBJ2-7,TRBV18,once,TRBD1,TGTGCCAGCTCACCGAGGACAGGCTCTTTATCCTACGAGCAGTACTTC,CASSPRTGSLSYEQYF
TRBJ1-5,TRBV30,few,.,TGTGCCTGGAGTGTAAACCAGGGGACTCAGCCCCAGCATTTT,CAWSVNQGTQPQHF
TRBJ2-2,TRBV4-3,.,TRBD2,TGCGCCAGCAGCCAAGCAGCGGGAGTAGGCACCGGGGAGCTGTTTTTT,CASSQAAGVGTGELFF
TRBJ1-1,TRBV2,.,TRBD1,TGTGCCAGCACCCGGACAGGGGGCAACACTGAAGCTTTCTTT,CASTRTGGNTEAFF
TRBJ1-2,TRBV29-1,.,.,TGCAGCGTCGCGGGGGGGGAGGACTATGGCTACACCTTC,CSVAGGEDYGYTF
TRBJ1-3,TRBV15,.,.,TGTGCCACCAGCACCGGGACATTCGGAAACACCATATATTTT,CATSTGTFGNTIYF
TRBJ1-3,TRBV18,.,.,TGTGCCAGCTCACCACTTGAACGGGGTCGAAACTCTGGAAACACCATATATTTT,CASSPLERGRNSGNTIYF